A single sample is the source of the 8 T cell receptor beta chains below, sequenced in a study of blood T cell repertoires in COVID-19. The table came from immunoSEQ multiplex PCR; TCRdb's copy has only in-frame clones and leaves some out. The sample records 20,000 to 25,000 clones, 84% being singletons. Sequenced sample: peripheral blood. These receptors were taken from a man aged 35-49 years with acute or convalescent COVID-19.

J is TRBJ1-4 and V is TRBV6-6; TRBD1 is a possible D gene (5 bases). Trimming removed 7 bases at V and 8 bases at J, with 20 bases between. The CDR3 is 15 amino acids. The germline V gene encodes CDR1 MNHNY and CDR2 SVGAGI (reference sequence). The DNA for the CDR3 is TGTGCCAGCAATTCACTCCCCCAGGGAGGGGAAAAACTGTTTTTT. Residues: CASNSLPQGGEKLFF.

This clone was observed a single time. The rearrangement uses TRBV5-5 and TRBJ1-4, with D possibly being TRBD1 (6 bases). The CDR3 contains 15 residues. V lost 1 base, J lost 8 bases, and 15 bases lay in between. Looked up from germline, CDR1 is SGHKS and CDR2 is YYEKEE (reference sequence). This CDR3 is CASSLWQGPEEKLFF. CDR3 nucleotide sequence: TGTGCCAGCAGCTTGTGGCAGGGGCCGGAAGAAAAACTGTTTTTT.

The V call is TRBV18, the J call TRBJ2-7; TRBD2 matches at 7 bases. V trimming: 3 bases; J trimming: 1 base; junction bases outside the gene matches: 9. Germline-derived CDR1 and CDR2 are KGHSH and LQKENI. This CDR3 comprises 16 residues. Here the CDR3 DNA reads TGTGCCAGCTCACCTAATCGCGGGGGTATTTCCTACGAGCAGTACTTC. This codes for CASSPNRGGISYEQYF.

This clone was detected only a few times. The CDR3 spells CASSEVGPTISKQYF. The CDR3 DNA reads TGCGCCAGCAGTGAGGTCGGTCCGACAATATCGAAGCAGTACTTC. The gene calls are TRBV10-1 and TRBJ2-7, with D unresolved. CDR1 is WNHNN and CDR2 is SYGVQD in the germline V gene (reference sequence). This CDR3 is built from 15 residues. The ends were cut back, 2 bases at V and 8 bases at J, with 19 bases in the middle.

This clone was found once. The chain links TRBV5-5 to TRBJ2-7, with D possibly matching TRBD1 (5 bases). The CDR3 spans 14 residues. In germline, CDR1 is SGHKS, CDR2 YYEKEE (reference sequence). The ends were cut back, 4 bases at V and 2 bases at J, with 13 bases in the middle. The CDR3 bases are TGTGCCAGCAGCCTGGCAGGGCCTGCCTACGAGCAGTACTTC. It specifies CASSLAGPAYEQYF.

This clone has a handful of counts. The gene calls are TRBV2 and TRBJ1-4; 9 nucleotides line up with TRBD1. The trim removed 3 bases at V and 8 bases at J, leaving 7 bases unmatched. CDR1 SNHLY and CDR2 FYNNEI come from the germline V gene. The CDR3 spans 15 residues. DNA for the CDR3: TGTGCCAGCAGTGAGGGGGACAGGGATGAGGAAAAACTGTTTTTT. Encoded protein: CASSEGDRDEEKLFF.

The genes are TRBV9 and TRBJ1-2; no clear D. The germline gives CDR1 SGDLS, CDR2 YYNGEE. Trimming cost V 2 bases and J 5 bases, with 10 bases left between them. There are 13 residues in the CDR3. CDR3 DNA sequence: TGTGCCAGCAGCGTCATGGAGGGTTATGGCTACACCTTC. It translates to CASSVMEGYGYTF.

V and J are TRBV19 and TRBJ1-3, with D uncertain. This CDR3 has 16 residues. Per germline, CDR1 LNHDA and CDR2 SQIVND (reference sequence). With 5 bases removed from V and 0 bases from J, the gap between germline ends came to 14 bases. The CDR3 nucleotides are TGTGCCAGTAGTGACGACGGAGATCCCTCTGGAAACACCATATATTTT. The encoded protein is CASSDDGDPSGNTIYF.